This T cell receptor beta chain is from a study of a mutant IDH1 vaccine in newly diagnosed glioma. The V gene's germline CDR1 is MGHDK and CDR2 SYGVNS. V was shortened by 4 bases and J by 0 bases, with 11 bases between the two germline ends. The CDR3 runs to 15 residues. Produced via immunoSEQ multiplex PCR; TCRdb's table is partial and in-frame only. The table includes under 60,000 clones, over 60% detected once. About this clone: The target antigen is unknown.

Sample time point: week 35, safety follow-up. In every dose of vaccine, 300 ug of mutant IDH1 20-mer peptide was given alongside topical imiquimod. This material consisted of PBMCs, taken from a glioma patient whose treatment included an IDH1 peptide vaccine. The clonotype comes from a man aged 40-50 years with glioma. V gene TRBV25-1 combines with J gene TRBJ2-3; D is ambiguous. CDR3 sequence (DNA): TGTGCCAGCAGTGGATCCACAGTCAGCACAGATACGCAGTATTTT. Translating it yields CASSGSTVSTDTQYF.